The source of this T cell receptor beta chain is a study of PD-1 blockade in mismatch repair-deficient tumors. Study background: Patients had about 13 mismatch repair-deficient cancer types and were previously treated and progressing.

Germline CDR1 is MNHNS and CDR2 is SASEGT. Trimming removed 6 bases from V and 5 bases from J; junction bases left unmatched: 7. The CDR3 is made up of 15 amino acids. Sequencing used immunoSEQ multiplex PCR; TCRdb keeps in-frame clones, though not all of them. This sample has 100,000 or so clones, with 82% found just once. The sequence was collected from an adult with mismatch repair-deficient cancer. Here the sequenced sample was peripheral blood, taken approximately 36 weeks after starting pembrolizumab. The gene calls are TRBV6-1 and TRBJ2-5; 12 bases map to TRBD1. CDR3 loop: CASRKGQGAWETQYF. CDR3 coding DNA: TGTGCCAGCAGAAAGGGACAGGGGGCCTGGGAGACCCAGTACTTC.